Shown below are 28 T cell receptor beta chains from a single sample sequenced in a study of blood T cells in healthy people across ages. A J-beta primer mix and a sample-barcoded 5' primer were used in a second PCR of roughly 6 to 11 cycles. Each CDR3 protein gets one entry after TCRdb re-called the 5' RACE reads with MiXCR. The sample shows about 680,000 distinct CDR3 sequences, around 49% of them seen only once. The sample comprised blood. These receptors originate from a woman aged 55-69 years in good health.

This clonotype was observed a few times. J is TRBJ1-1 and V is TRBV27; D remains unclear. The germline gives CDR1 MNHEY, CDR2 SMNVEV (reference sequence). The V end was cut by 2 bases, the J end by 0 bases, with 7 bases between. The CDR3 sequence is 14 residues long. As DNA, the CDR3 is TGTGCCAGCAGTTTAGAGGGCCTGAACACTGAAGCTTTCTTT. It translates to CASSLEGLNTEAFF.

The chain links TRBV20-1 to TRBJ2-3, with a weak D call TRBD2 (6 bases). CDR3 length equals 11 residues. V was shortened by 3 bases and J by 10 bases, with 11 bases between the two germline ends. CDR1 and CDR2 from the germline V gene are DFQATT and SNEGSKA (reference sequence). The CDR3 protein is CSARAGGAQYF. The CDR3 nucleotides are TGCAGTGCTAGGGCTGGCGGGGCGCAGTATTTT.

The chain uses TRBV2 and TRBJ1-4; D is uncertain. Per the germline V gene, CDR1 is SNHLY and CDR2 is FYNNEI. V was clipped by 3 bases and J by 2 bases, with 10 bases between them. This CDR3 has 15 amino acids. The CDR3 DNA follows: TGTGCCAGCAGTGACTCATCGGGTACTAATGAAAAACTGTTTTTT. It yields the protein CASSDSSGTNEKLFF.

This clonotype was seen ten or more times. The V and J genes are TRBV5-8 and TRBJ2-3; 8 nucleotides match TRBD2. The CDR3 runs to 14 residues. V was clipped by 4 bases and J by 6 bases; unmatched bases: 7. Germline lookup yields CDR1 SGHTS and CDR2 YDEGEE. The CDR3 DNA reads TGTGCCAGCAGCCCCGACCGCGGGAGGGATACGCAGTATTTT. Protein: CASSPDRGRDTQYF.

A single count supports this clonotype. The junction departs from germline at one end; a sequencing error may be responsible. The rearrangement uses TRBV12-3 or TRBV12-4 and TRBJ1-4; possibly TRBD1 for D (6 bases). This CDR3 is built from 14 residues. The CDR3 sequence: CASSRGQSNQKLFF. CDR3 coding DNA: TGTGCCAGCAGTCGTGGACAGTCTAATCAAAAACTGTTTTTT.

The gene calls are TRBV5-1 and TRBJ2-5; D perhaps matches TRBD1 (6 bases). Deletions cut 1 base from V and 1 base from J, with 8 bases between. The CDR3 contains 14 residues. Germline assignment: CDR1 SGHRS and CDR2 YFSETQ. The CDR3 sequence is CASSLTGTQETQYF. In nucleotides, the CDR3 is TGCGCCAGCAGCTTGACAGGGACCCAAGAGACCCAGTACTTC.

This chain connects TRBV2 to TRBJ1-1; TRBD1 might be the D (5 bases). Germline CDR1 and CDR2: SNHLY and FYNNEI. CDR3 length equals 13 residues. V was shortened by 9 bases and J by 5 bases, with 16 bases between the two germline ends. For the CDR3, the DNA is TGTGCCAGTGGGGGGGGAACTGTGACTGAAGCTTTCTTT. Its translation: CASGGGTVTEAFF.

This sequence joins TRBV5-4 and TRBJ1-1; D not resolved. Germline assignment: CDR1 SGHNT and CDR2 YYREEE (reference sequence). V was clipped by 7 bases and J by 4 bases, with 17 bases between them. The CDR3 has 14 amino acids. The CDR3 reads CASSSALGSTEAFF. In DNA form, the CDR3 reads TGTGCCAGCTCTTCAGCTTTGGGGAGCACTGAAGCTTTCTTT.

The chain's CDR3 is CASNGELGTDTQYF. CDR3 coding DNA: TGTGCCAGCAATGGGGAGCTGGGGACAGATACGCAGTATTTT. The rearrangement links TRBV9 to TRBJ2-3, with D maybe TRBD2 (5 bases). CDR3 length: 14 residues. The germline V gene encodes CDR1 SGDLS and CDR2 YYNGEE. Trimming removed 6 bases at V and 3 bases at J, with 14 bases between.

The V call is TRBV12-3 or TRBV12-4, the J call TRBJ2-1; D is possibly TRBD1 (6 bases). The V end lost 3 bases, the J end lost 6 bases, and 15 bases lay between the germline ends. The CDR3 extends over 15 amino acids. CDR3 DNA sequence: TGTGCCAGCAGTTTGGTCTGGGGGCAAGTCAATGAGCAGTTCTTC. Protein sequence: CASSLVWGQVNEQFF.

CDR3 nucleotide sequence: TGTGCCAGCAGCGGGACAGGGGGCACCTCTGGAAACACCATATATTTT. Its translation is CASSGTGGTSGNTIYF. The chain recombines TRBV7-9 with TRBJ1-3, with TRBD1 matching over 12 bases. Germline loops: CDR1 SEHNR, CDR2 FQNEAQ (reference sequence). The CDR3 is made up of 16 amino acids. V was clipped by 5 bases and J by 0 bases; unmatched bases: 2.

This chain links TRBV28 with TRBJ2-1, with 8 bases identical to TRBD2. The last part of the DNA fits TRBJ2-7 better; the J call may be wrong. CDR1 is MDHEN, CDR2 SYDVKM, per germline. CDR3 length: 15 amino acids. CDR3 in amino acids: CASILSGSSYNEQYF. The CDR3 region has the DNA TGTGCCAGCATCCTCAGCGGGAGCTCCTACAATGAGCAGTACTTC.

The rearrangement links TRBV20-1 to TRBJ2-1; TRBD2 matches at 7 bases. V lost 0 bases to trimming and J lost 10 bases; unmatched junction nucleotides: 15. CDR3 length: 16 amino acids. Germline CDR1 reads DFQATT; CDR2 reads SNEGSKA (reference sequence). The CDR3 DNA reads TGCAGTGCTAGAGATGGGCGGGGGAGGGGCAATTGGGAGCAGTTCTTC. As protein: CSARDGRGRGNWEQFF.

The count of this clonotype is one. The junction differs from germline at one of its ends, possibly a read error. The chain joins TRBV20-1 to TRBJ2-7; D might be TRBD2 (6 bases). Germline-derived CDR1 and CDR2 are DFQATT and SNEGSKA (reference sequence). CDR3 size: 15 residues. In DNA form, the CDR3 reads TGCAGTGCTCAGGAGGGGACGAGCGTATCGGGAGAGCTGTACTTC. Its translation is CSAQEGTSVSGELYF.

As DNA, the CDR3 is TGTGCCACCAGCAGAGTTTATCCTAGGACCCCCCTCATCAATGAGCAGTTCTTC. Its translation: CATSRVYPRTPLINEQFF. The chain has TRBV15 and TRBJ2-1; D not resolved. Deletions cut 1 base from V and 6 bases from J, with 22 bases between. Per germline, CDR1 LNHNV and CDR2 YYDKDF (reference sequence). The length of the CDR3 is 18 residues.

The CDR3 nucleotides are TGCGCCAGCAGCCTTAGACAGTCAAACTTCCACGAGCAGTACTTC. Translation: CASSLRQSNFHEQYF. The chain employs TRBV4-3 and TRBJ2-4; a possible D gene is TRBD1 (5 bases). The DNA end favors TRBJ2-7, so the J call may be wrong. The CDR3 loop spans 15 amino acids. The germline V gene encodes CDR1 LGHNA and CDR2 YSLEER.

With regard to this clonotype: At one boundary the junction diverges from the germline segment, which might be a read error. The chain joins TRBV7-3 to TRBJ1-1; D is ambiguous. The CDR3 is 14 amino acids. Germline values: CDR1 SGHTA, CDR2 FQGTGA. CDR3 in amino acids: CVSSPTAARAEAFF. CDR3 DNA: TGTGTCAGCAGTCCCACAGCGGCCCGAGCTGAAGCTTTCTTT.

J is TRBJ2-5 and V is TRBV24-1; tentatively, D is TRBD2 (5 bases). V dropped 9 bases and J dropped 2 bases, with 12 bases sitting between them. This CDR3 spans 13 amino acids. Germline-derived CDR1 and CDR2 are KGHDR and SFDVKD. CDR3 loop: CATQRTGQETQYF. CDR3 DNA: TGTGCCACCCAACGGACGGGGCAAGAGACCCAGTACTTC.

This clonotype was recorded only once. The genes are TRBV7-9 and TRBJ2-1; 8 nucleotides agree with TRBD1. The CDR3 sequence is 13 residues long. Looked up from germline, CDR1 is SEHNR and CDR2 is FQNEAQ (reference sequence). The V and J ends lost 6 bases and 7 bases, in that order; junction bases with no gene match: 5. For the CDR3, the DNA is TGTGCCAGCAGTTCCAGACAGGGGAATGAGCAGTTCTTC. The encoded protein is CASSSRQGNEQFF.

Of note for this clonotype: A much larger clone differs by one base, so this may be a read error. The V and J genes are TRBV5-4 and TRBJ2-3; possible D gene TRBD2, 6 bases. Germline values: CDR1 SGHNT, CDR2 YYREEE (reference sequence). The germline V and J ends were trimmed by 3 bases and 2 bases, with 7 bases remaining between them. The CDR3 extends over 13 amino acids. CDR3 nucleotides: TGTGCCAGCAGCTGGGGACTCACAGATACGCAGTATTTT. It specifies CASSWGLTDTQYF.

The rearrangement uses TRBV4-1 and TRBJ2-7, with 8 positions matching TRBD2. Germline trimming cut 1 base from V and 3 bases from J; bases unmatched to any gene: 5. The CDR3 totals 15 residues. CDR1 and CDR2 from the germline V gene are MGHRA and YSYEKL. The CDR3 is CASSQAGLVLYEQYF. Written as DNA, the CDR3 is TGCGCCAGCAGCCAAGCGGGACTAGTCCTCTACGAGCAGTACTTC.

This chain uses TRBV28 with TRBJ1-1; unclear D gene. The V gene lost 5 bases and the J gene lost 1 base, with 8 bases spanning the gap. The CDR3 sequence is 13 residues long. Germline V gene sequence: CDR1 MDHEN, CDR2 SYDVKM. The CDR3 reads CASSVSWNTEAFF. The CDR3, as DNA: TGTGCCAGCAGTGTTTCTTGGAACACTGAAGCTTTCTTT.

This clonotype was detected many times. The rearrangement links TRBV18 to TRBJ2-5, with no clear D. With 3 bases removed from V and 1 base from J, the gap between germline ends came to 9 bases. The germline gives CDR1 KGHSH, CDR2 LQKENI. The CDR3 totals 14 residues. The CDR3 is CASSPRHPQETQYF. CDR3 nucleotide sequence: TGTGCCAGCTCACCGCGGCACCCCCAAGAGACCCAGTACTTC.

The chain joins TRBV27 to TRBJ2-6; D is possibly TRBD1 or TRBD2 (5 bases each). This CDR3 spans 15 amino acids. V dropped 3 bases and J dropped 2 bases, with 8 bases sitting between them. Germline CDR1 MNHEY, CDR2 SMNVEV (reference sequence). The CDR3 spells CASSFWGTGANVLTF. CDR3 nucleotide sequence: TGTGCCAGCAGTTTTTGGGGGACTGGGGCCAACGTCCTGACTTTC.

CDR3: CSARAPLAGAYEQYF. The DNA of the CDR3 is TGCAGTGCTAGAGCCCCACTAGCGGGAGCCTACGAGCAGTACTTC. The gene calls are TRBV20-1 and TRBJ2-7; 11 nucleotides match TRBD2. The CDR3 totals 15 residues. After removal of 1 base from V and 2 bases from J, the junction contained 4 bases not matched to a gene. Germline V gene lookup returns CDR1 DFQATT and CDR2 SNEGSKA (reference sequence).

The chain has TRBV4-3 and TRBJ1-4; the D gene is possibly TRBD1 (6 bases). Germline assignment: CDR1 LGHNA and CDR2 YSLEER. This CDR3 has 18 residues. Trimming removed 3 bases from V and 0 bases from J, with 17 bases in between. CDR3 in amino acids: CASSQSLTGSATNEKLFF. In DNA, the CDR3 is TGCGCCAGCAGCCAGAGCCTGACAGGTTCTGCAACTAATGAAAAACTGTTTTTT.

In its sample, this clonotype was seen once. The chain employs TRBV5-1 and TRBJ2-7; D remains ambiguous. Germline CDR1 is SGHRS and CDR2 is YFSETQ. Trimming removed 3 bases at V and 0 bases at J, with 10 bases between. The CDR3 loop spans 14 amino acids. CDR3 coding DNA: TGCGCCAGCAGCTCGAACGGTAACTCCTACGAGCAGTACTTC. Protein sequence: CASSSNGNSYEQYF.

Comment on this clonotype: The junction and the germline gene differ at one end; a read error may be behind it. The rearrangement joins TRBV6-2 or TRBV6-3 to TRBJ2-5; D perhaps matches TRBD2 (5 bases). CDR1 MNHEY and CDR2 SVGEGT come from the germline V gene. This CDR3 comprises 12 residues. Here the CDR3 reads CACSPSERRQYF. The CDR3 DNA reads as TGTGCCTGCAGTCCATCTGAGCGGCGGCAGTACTTC.